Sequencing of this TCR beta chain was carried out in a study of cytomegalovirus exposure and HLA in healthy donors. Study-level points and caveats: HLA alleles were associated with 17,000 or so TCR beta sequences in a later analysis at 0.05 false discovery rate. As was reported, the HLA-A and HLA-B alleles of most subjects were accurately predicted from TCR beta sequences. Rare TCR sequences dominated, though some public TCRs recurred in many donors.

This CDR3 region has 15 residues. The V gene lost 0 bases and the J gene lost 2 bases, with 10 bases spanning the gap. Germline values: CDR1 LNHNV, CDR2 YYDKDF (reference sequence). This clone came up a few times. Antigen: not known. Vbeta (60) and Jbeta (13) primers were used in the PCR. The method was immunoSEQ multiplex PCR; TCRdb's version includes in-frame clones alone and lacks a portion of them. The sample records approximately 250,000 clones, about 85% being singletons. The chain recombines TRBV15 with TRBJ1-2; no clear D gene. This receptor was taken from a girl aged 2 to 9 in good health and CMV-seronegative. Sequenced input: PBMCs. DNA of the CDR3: TGTGCCACCAGCAGAGATCCCGGAGAGAACTATGGCTACACCTTC. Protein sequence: CATSRDPGENYGYTF.